The rows below give T cell receptor beta chains drawn from one sample of a study of Graves' ophthalmopathy and Graves' hyperthyroidism. TCRdb ran MiXCR on the multiplex PCR reads and lists one entry per CDR3 protein. The sample carries some 400,000 distinct CDR3 sequences, approximately 20% recorded once. Input material: peripheral blood. These receptors originate from a woman younger than 30 with Graves' ophthalmopathy. Both conserved end residues are part of each CDR3. The D gene is left open where the match is weak. Where a row states a size, it is once, few, many or the class of an expanded clone; other rows omit it.

- | TRBJ1-1 | TRBV13 | many | CASSLWQGPSYYSEAFF | TGTGCCAGCAGCTTGTGGCAGGGGCCCTCTTACTACTCTGAAGCTTTCTTT
- | TRBJ1-2 | TRBV6-5 | many | CASSYSVGQGLYGYTF | TGTGCCAGCAGTTACTCGGTCGGGCAAGGCCTCTATGGCTACACCTTC
- | TRBJ2-4 | TRBV12-3/TRBV12-4 | many | CASSLSLGLGIQYF | TGTGCCAGCAGTTTGAGCCTAGGGCTCGGCATTCAGTACTTC
- | TRBJ2-3 | TRBV29-1 | many | CSVRSQGTDTQYF | TGCAGCGTTCGATCACAGGGCACAGATACGCAGTATTTT
- | TRBJ2-6 | TRBV5-1 | many | CASREIEGGSGANVLTF | TGCGCCAGCAGGGAAATAGAGGGGGGCTCTGGGGCCAACGTCCTGACTTTC
- | TRBJ2-7 | TRBV28 | many | CASSLWELHEQYF | TGTGCCAGCAGTTTATGGGAGCTCCACGAGCAGTACTTC
TRBD1 | TRBJ1-1 | TRBV20-1 | many | CSARQQGAKSVEAFF | TGCAGTGCTAGACAACAGGGGGCGAAGTCCGTTGAAGCTTTCTTT
TRBD2 | TRBJ2-7 | TRBV12-3/TRBV12-4 | - | CASSTTGTSGYEQYF | TGTGCCAGCAGTACTACCGGGACTAGCGGCTACGAGCAGTACTTC
TRBD1 | TRBJ1-5 | TRBV6-1 | many | CAAGDRGGQYSNQPQHF | TGTGCCGCCGGGGACAGGGGAGGCCAGTATAGCAATCAGCCCCAGCATTTT
TRBD1 | TRBJ1-5 | TRBV6-4 | many | CASSETGGRNQPQHF | TGTGCCAGCAGTGAAACAGGGGGACGGAATCAGCCCCAGCATTTT
- | TRBJ1-5 | TRBV12-3/TRBV12-4 | many | CASSHPREGQPQHF | TGTGCCAGCAGTCACCCCCGGGAGGGTCAGCCCCAGCATTTT
- | TRBJ2-1 | TRBV10-1 | - | CASSETTVLEQFF | TGCGCCAGCAGTGAGACTACAGTGCTTGAGCAGTTCTTC
- | TRBJ1-6 | TRBV12-3/TRBV12-4 | many | CASSLGLKPEFPLHF | TGTGCCAGCAGTTTAGGCCTGAAGCCCGAGTTCCCCCTCCACTTT
TRBD2 | TRBJ2-7 | TRBV20-1 | many | CSARGASGHYEQYF | TGCAGTGCTAGAGGGGCTAGCGGGCACTACGAGCAGTACTTC
- | TRBJ1-1 | TRBV11-2 | many | CASSLEAGRVTEAFF | TGTGCCAGCAGCTTAGAGGCGGGGCGGGTCACTGAAGCTTTCTTT
TRBD1 | TRBJ2-4 | TRBV6-1 | many | CASSGHRGNIQYF | TGTGCCAGCAGTGGACACAGGGGAAACATTCAGTACTTC
TRBD1 | TRBJ1-1 | TRBV11-1 | many | CASSLYRGMNTEAFF | TGTGCCAGCAGCTTGTACAGGGGGATGAACACTGAAGCTTTCTTT
- | TRBJ1-1 | TRBV11-2 | many | CASSLAPEGTEAFF | TGTGCCAGCAGCTTAGCACCCGAGGGAACTGAAGCTTTCTTT
TRBD2 | TRBJ2-7 | TRBV27 | many | CASSHVVSGSSEQYF | TGTGCCAGCAGCCACGTCGTAAGCGGGAGTAGCGAGCAGTACTTC
- | TRBJ1-1 | TRBV7-3 | many | CASSPRRGATTEAFF | TGTGCCAGCAGCCCCCGAAGGGGGGCGACCACTGAAGCTTTCTTT
- | TRBJ1-5 | TRBV28 | many | CASSRRGDNQPQHF | TGTGCCAGCAGCAGGCGGGGGGACAATCAGCCCCAGCATTTT
- | TRBJ1-1 | TRBV20-1 | - | CSARGGRGETEAFF | TGCAGTGCTAGAGGGGGAAGAGGGGAGACTGAAGCTTTCTTT
- | TRBJ2-7 | TRBV7-2 | many | CASSAQGGPSYEQYF | TGTGCCAGCAGCGCCCAGGGGGGGCCCTCCTACGAGCAGTACTTC
TRBD1 | TRBJ2-2 | TRBV4-2 | many | CASSPKDRDTGELFF | TGTGCCAGCAGCCCTAAAGACAGGGACACCGGGGAGCTGTTTTTT
TRBD1 | TRBJ2-7 | TRBV7-8 | many | CASSAGQGPYEQYF | TGTGCCAGCAGCGCGGGACAGGGTCCCTACGAGCAGTACTTC
- | TRBJ1-4 | TRBV6-5 | many | CASSLRGGEKLFF | TGTGCCAGCAGCCTAAGGGGGGGTGAAAAACTGTTTTTT
- | TRBJ2-7 | TRBV12-3/TRBV12-4 | many | CASSLRDWGYEQYF | TGTGCCAGCAGCCTCCGGGACTGGGGCTACGAGCAGTACTTC
- | TRBJ1-1 | TRBV30 | - | CAWSVSENTEAFF | TGTGCCTGGAGTGTTAGTGAGAACACTGAAGCTTTCTTT
- | TRBJ2-7 | TRBV6-2/TRBV6-3 | many | CASSFSRYEQYF | TGTGCCAGCAGTTTTTCCCGCTACGAGCAGTACTTC
- | TRBJ2-7 | TRBV6-1 | - | CASSEPWDEQYF | TGTGCCAGCAGTGAACCCTGGGACGAGCAGTACTTC
- | TRBJ1-2 | TRBV27 | few | CASSLSGSNGYTF | TGTGCCAGCAGTTTATCGGGGTCGAATGGCTACACCTTC
TRBD2 | TRBJ2-2 | TRBV28 | few | CASLPPPGLAGVIAGELFF | TGTGCCAGCTTACCCCCCCCGGGACTAGCGGGAGTAATAGCCGGGGAGCTGTTTTTT
- | TRBJ2-5 | TRBV6-5 | - | CASSYSTGTPTQETQYF | TGTGCCAGCAGTTACTCGACCGGGACACCAACTCAAGAGACCCAGTACTTC
- | TRBJ1-5 | TRBV10-1 | many | CASRYIQAGNQPQHF | TGCGCCAGCAGGTATATCCAGGCCGGTAATCAGCCCCAGCATTTT
- | TRBJ1-1 | TRBV6-1 | - | CASSEGYRGTEAFF | TGTGCCAGCAGCGAAGGATATCGCGGCACTGAAGCTTTCTTT